Given below is one T cell receptor beta chain in context. What it binds is not known. Per germline, CDR1 MDHEN and CDR2 SYDVKM. V was clipped by 5 bases and J by 9 bases; unmatched bases: 10. CDR3 length: 15 amino acids. Repertoires were generated with immunoSEQ multiplex PCR, while TCRdb's copy carries only in-frame clones and drops some. This sample has some 37,000 clones, with around 82% found just once. The sample belongs to a study of Siglec-9 on CD8 T cells in melanoma. Study results and limitations: An effector memory CD8+ T-cell subset seemingly accumulating in melanoma was reportedly marked and regulated by Siglec-9.

The sequence was obtained from a human donor in good health. The rearrangement joins TRBV28 to TRBJ2-1, with 10 bases fitting TRBD1. Sequencing was done on a sample of Siglec-9- CD8+ T cells sorted from blood. CDR3 in DNA: TGTGCCAGCAGTGCTCGACAGGGGGCCGGACCTGAGCAGTTCTTC. Translated: CASSARQGAGPEQFF.